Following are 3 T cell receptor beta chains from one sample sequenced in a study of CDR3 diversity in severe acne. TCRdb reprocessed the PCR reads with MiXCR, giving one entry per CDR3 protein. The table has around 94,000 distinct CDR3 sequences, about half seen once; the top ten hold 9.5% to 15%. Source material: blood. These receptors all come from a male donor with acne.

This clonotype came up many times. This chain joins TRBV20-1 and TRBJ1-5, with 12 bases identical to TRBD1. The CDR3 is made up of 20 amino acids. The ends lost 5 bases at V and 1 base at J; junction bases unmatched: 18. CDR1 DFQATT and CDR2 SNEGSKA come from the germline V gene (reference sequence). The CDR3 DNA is TGCAGTGCTCGTGCGACGCCCGGGACAGGGGGCTACGGGAGCAATCAGCCCCAGCATTTT. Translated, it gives CSARATPGTGGYGSNQPQHF.

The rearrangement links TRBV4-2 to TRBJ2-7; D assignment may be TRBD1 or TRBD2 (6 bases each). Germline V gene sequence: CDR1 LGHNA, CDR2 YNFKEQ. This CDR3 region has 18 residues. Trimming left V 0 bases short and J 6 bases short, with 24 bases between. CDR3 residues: CASSQDRGASPLRTEQYF. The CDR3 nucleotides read TGTGCCAGCAGCCAAGATAGGGGGGCGAGTCCGCTGAGGACCGAGCAGTACTTC.

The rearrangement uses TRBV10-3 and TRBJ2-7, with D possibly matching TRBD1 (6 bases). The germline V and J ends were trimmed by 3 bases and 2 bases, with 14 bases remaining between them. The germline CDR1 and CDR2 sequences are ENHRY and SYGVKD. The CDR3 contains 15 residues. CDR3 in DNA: TGTGCCATCAGTGATGAGACCACAGGGACCTACGAGCAGTACTTC. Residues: CAISDETTGTYEQYF.